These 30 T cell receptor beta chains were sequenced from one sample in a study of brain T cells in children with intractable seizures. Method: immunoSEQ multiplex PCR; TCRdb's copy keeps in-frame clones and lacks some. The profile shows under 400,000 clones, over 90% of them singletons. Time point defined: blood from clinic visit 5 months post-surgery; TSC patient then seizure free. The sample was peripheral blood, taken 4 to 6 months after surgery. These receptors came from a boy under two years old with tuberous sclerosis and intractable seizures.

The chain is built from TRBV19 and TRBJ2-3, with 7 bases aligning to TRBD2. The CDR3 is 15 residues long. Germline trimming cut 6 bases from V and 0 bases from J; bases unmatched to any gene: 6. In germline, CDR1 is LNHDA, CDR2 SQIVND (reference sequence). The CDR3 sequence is CASRDRGGSTDTQYF. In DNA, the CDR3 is TGTGCCAGTAGAGACCGCGGGGGAAGCACAGATACGCAGTATTTT.

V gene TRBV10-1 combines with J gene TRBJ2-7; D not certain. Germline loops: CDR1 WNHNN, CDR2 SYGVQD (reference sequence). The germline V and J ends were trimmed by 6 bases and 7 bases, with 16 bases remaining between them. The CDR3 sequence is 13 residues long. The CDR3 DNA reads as TGCGCCAGCAGGGCAGGCGTCTACGGGGAGCAGTACTTC. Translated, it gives CASRAGVYGEQYF.

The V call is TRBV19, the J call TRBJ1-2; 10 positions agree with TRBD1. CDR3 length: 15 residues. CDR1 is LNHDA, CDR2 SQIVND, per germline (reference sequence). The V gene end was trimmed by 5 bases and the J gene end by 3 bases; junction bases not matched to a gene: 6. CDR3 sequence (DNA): TGTGCCAGTAGTTCCCGACAGGGGGCTGACTATGGCTACACCTTC. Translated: CASSSRQGADYGYTF.

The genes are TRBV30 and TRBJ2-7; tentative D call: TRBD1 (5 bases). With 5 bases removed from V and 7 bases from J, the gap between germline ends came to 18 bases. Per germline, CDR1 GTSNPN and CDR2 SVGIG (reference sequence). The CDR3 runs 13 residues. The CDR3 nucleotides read TGTGCCTGGGCAAACAGGAAACCTTGGGAGCAGTACTTC. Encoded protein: CAWANRKPWEQYF.

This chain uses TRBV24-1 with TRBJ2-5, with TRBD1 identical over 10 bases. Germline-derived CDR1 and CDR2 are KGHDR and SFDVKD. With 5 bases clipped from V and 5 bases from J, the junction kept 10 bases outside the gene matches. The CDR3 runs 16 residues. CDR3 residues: CATSGIGTGDMETQYF. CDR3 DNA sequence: TGTGCCACCAGTGGTATCGGGACAGGGGACATGGAGACCCAGTACTTC.

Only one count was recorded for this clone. This chain's CDR3 is CASSPTKGLQNTEAFF. Here the CDR3 DNA reads TGTGCCAGCAGCCCCACCAAGGGGCTTCAGAACACTGAAGCTTTCTTT. V and J are TRBV7-4 and TRBJ1-1; TRBD1 might be the D (5 bases). The CDR3 is 16 residues long. Germline V lookup: CDR1 SGHVT, CDR2 SQSDAQ. Trimming removed 5 bases at V and 1 base at J, with 17 bases between.

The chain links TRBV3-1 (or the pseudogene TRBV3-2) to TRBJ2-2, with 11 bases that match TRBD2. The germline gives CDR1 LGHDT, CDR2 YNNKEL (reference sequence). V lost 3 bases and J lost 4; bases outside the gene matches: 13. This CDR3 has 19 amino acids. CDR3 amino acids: CASSHNSGGALGITGELFF. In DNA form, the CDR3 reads TGTGCCAGCAGCCACAATAGCGGGGGGGCACTGGGCATCACCGGGGAGCTGTTTTTT.

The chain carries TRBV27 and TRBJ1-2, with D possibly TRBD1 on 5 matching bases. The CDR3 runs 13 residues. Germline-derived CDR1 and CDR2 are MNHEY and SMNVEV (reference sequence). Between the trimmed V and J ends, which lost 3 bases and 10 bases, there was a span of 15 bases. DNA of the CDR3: TGTGCCAGCAGTTTCGCCCGGGGGGGGGTCTACACCTTC. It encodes CASSFARGGVYTF.

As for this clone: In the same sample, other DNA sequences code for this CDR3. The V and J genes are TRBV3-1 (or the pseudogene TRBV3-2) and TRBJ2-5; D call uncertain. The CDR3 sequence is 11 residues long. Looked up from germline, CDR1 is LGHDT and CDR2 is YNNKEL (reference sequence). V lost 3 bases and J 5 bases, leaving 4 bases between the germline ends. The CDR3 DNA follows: TGTGCCAGCAGCCAGGTGGAGACCCAGTACTTC. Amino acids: CASSQVETQYF.

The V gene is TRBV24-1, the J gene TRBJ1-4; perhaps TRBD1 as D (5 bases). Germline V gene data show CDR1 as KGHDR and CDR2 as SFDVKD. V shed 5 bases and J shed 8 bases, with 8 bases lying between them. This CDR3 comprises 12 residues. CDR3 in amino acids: CATSAGGEKLFF. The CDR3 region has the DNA TGTGCCACCAGTGCCGGGGGGGAAAAACTGTTTTTT.

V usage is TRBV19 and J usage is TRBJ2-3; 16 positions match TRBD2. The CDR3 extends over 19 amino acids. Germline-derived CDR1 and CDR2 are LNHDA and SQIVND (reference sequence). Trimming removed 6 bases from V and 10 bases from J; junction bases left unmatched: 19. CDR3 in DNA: TGTGCCAGTAGAGTTACCGGGACTAGCGGGAGGGCCGCTGGGGGAGCGCAGTATTTT. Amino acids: CASRVTGTSGRAAGGAQYF.

CDR3 DNA sequence: TGTGCCAGCAGCCAAGGGACAGGGGAAGGACAGCCCCAGCATTTT. Protein product: CASSQGTGEGQPQHF. The gene calls are TRBV4-2 and TRBJ1-5, with 9 bases that match TRBD1. CDR3 length: 15 residues. Germline CDR1 LGHNA, CDR2 YNFKEQ. The J segment lost 7 bases and the V segment lost 1 base, leaving 5 bases of the junction unmatched.

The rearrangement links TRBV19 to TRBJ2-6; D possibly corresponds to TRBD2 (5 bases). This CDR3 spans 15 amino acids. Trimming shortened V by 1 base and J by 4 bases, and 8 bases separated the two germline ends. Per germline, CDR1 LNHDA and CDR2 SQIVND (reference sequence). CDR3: CASSIGASGANVLTF. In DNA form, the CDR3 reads TGTGCCAGTAGTATAGGGGCTAGCGGGGCCAACGTCCTGACTTTC.

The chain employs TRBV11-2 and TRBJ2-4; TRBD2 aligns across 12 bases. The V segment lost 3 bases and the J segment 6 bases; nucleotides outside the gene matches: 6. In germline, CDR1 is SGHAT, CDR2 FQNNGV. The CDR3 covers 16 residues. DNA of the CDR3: TGTGCCAGCAGCTTTCCTAGCGGGGGGGCCCCAAACATTCAGTACTTC. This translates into CASSFPSGGAPNIQYF.

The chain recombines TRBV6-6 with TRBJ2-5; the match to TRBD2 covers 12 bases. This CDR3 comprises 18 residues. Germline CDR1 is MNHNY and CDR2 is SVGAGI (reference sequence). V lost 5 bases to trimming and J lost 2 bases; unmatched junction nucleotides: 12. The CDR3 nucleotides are TGTGCCAGCAGTCACCTGCTAGCGGGGGGGTCGGGGCAAGAGACCCAGTACTTC. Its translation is CASSHLLAGGSGQETQYF.

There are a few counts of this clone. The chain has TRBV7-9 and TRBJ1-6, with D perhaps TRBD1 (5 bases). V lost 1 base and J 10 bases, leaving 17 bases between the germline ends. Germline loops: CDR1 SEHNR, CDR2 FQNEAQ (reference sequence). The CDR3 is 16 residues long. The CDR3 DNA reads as TGTGCCAGCAGCTTAGAGACGACAGCCATTGGATCACCCCTCCACTTT. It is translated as CASSLETTAIGSPLHF.

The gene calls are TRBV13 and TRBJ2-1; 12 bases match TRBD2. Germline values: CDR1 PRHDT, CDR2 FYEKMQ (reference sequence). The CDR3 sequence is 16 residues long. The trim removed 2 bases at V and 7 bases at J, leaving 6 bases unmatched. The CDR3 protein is CASSLKSSGGANEQFF. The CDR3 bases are TGTGCCAGCAGCTTAAAGTCTAGCGGGGGGGCAAATGAGCAGTTCTTC.

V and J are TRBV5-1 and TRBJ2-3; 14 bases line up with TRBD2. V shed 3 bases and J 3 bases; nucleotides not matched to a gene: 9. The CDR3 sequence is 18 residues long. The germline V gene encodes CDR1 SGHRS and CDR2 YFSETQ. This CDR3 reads CASSSPGTSGSRTDTQYF. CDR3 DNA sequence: TGCGCCAGCAGCTCCCCCGGGACTAGCGGGAGTAGGACAGATACGCAGTATTTT.

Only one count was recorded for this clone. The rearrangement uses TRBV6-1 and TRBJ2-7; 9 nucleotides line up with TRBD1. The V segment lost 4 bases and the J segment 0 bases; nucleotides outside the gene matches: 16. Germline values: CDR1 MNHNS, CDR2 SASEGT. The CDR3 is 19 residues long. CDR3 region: CASSVQSLGWDRDSYEQYF. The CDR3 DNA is TGTGCCAGCAGTGTTCAATCGTTGGGGTGGGACAGGGACTCCTACGAGCAGTACTTC.

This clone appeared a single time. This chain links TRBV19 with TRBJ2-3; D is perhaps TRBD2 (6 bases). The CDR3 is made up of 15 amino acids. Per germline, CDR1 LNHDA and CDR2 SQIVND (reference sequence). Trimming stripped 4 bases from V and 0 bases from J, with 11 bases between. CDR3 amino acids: CASSSGDSSTDTQYF. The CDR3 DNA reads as TGTGCCAGTAGTAGTGGGGACTCTAGCACAGATACGCAGTATTTT.

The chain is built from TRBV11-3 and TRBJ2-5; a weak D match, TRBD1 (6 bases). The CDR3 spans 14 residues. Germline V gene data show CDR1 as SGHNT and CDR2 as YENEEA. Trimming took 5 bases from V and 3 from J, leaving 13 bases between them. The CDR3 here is CASSNRDTEETQYF. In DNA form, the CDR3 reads TGTGCCAGCAGCAACCGGGACACCGAAGAGACCCAGTACTTC.

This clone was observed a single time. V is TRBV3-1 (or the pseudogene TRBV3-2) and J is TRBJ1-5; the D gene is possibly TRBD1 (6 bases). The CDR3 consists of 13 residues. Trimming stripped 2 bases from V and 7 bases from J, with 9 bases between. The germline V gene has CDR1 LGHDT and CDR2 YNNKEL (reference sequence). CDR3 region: CASSQKGGQPQHF. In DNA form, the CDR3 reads TGTGCCAGCAGCCAAAAGGGGGGGCAGCCCCAGCATTTT.

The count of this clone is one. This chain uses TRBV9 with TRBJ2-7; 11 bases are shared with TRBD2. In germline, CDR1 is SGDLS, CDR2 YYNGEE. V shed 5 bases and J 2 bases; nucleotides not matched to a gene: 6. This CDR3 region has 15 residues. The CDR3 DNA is TGTGCCAGCAGTGCCGGGACTAGCGGCGCCTACGAGCAGTACTTC. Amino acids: CASSAGTSGAYEQYF.

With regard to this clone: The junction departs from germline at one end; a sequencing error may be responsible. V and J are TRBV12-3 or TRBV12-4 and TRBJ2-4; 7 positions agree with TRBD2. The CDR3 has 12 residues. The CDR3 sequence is CASSFPGLPSHF. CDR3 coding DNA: TGTGCCAGCAGTTTCCCGGGACTACCCTCCCACTTC.

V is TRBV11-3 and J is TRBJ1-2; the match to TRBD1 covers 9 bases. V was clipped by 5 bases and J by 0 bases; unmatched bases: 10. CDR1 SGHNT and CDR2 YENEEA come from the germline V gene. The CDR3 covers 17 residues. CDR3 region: CASSARRDRDSNYGYTF. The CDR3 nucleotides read TGTGCCAGCAGCGCCCGTCGGGACAGGGATTCTAACTATGGCTACACCTTC.

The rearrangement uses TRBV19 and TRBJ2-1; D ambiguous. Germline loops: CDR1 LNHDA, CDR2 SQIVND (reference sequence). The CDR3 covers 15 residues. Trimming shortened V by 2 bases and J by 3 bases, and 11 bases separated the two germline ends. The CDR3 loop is CASSITVGLYNEQFF. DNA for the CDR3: TGTGCCAGTAGTATAACGGTTGGTCTCTACAATGAGCAGTTCTTC. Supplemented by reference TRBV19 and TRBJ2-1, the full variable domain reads DGGITQSPKYLFRKEGQNVTLSCEQNLNHDAMYWYRQDPGQGLRLIYYSQIVNDFQKGDIAEGYSVSREKKESFPLTVTSAQKNPTAFYLCASSITVGLYNEQFFGPGTRLTVL.

CDR3 protein: CASGWNEQYF. The CDR3 DNA is TGTGCCAGTGGGTGGAACGAGCAGTACTTC. The chain carries TRBV2 and TRBJ2-7; unclear D gene. Per the germline V gene, CDR1 is SNHLY and CDR2 is FYNNEI. CDR3 length: 10 amino acids. The V end was cut by 9 bases, the J end by 5 bases, with 8 bases between. The complete variable domain, with remaining parts taken from reference TRBV2 and TRBJ2-7, reads EPEVTQTPSHQVTQMGQEVILRCVPISNHLYFYWYRQILGQKVEFLVSFYNNEISEKSEIFDDQFSVERPDGSNFTLKIRSTKLEDSAMYFCASGWNEQYFGPGTRLTVT.

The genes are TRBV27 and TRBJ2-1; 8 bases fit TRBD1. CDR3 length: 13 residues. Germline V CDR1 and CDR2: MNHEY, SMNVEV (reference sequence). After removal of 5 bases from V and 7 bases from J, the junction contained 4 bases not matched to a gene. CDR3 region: CASSPWTGNEQFF. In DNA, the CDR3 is TGTGCCAGCAGTCCCTGGACAGGGAATGAGCAGTTCTTC.

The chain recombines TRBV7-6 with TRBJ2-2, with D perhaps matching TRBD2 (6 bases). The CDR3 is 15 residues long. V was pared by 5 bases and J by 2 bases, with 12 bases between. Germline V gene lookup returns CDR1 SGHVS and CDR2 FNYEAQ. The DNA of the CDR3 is TGTGCCAGCAGCCCCGTCGGGAGTAACACCGGGGAGCTGTTTTTT. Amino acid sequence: CASSPVGSNTGELFF. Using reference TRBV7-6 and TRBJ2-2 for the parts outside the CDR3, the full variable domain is GAGVSQSPRYKVTKRGQDVALRCDPISGHVSLYWYRQALGQGPEFLTYFNYEAQQDKSGLPNDRFSAERPEGSISTLTIQRTEQRDSAMYRCASSPVGSNTGELFFGEGSRLTVL.

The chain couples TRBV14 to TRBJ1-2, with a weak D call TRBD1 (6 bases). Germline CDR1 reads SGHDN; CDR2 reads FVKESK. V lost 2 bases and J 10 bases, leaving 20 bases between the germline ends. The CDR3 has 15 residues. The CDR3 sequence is CASSQILGGGGDYTF. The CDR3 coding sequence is TGTGCCAGCAGCCAAATCCTAGGCGGGGGCGGTGACTACACCTTC. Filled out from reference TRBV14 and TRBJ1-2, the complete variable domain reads EAGVTQFPSHSVIEKGQTVTLRCDPISGHDNLYWYRRVMGKEIKFLLHFVKESKQDESGMPNNRFLAERTGGTYSTLKVQPAELEDSGVYFCASSQILGGGGDYTFGSGTRLTVV.